This T cell receptor beta chain was documented in a study of OX40 agonist ivuxolimab in advanced cancers. Study background: About 42% of patients had received prior checkpoint inhibitor therapy.

V lost 2 bases to trimming and J lost 7 bases; unmatched junction nucleotides: 11. This CDR3 spans 16 amino acids. Germline V gives CDR1 MNHEY, CDR2 SVGAGI. The assay was immunoSEQ multiplex PCR, and TCRdb's table has in-frame clones only and misses some. The sample lists about 44,000 clones; roughly 80% were seen once. Anyone with autoimmune disease history or systemic immunosuppression was excluded. The sequenced sample was CD4+ or CD8+ T cells sorted from blood, obtained in a trial of the OX40 agonist ivuxolimab. The TCR originated in an adult with an advanced solid tumor such as melanoma, head and neck, liver or kidney cancer. The chain is built from TRBV6-5 and TRBJ2-5; 9 positions match TRBD2. DNA of the CDR3: TGTGCCAGCAGTTACAGCCTAGCGGGGCACCCGGGGACCCAGTACTTC. It specifies CASSYSLAGHPGTQYF.